The 5 T cell receptor beta chains in this list originate from one sample, sequenced in a study of post-analysis software for immune sequencing data (dated by TCRdb to about 2015). Libraries were built with PCR. TCRdb names Illumina HiSeq 2500 as the instrument used. To reduce PCR and sequencing biases, unique molecular identifiers were built into the TCR beta cDNA libraries. TCRdb reprocessed the public reads (quality trimming at Q25 with fastp, clone calling with MiXCR) and kept in-frame beta chains. Each CDR3 protein appears once, grouped with its most common genes and DNA. The sample has about 430,000 distinct CDR3 sequences on record, over 30% of them singletons. The ten largest account for under 9% of the sample. What the work shows at the level of the full study, not this receptor alone: Significantly higher frequencies in patients than in controls were found for about five TRBV segments, including TRBV5-6, TRBV5-1 and TRBV20-1.

Antigen specificity for these receptors is unknown. The sequencing input was blood. The receptors stem from a girl aged 2-10 years with multiple sclerosis.

The chain employs TRBV28 and TRBJ2-5; TRBD2 matches 7 bases. The DNA end is a closer match to TRBJ2-7, so the J assignment may be wrong. Germline CDR1 MDHEN, CDR2 SYDVKM. The CDR3 is 13 residues long. This CDR3 is CASGGGRLYEQYF. The DNA of the CDR3 is TGTGCCAGTGGGGGGGGTAGGCTTTACGAGCAGTACTTC.

The chain carries TRBV4-3 and TRBJ2-3; 13 bases agree with TRBD2. Germline V gene lookup returns CDR1 LGHNA and CDR2 YSLEER. Trimming took 1 base from V and 6 from J; bases not matched to a gene: 7. The CDR3 spans 17 residues. CDR3 amino acids: CASSQGPLAGGLDTQYF. DNA for the CDR3: TGCGCCAGCAGCCAAGGACCACTAGCGGGAGGGCTTGATACGCAGTATTTT.

The chain joins TRBV29-1 to TRBJ2-7; D not resolved. The CDR3 is made up of 13 amino acids. CDR1 is SQVTM, CDR2 ANQGSEA, per germline. Trimming took off 6 bases at V and 0 bases at J, with 12 bases between the two ends. CDR3 residues: CSVLAANSYEQYF. In nucleotides, the CDR3 is TGCAGCGTCCTTGCGGCAAACTCCTACGAGCAGTACTTC.

This chain links TRBV29-1 with TRBJ2-5, with TRBD2 identical over 15 bases. The J call may be in error: the DNA end matches TRBJ2-7 better. Germline assignment: CDR1 SQVTM and CDR2 ANQGSEA. This CDR3 is 17 amino acids long. In DNA, the CDR3 is TGCATCGTCCGAGGACTAGCGGGAGGGCCTCTGACCTACGAGCAGTACTTC. Amino acids: CIVRGLAGGPLTYEQYF.

The chain combines TRBV29-1 with TRBJ1-1; D gene unclear. CDR1 is SQVTM, CDR2 ANQGSEA, per germline. The CDR3 covers 13 residues. V was clipped by 7 bases and J by 10 bases, with 22 bases between them. The CDR3 coding sequence is TGCAGCGCCCAACCCGACACATCACGGGGAGCTTTCTTT. This translates into CSAQPDTSRGAFF.